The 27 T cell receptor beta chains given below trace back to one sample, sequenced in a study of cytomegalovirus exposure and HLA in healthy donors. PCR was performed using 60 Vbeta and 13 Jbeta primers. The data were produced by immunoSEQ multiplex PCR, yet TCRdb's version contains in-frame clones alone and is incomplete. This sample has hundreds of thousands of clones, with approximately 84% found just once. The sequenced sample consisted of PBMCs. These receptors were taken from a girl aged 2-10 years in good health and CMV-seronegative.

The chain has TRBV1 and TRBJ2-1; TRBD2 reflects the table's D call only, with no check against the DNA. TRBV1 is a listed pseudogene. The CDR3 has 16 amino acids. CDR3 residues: CTSSQNDYSSYNEQFF. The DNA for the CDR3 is TGCACCAGCAGCCAAAATGACTATAGCTCCTACAATGAGCAGTTCTTC.

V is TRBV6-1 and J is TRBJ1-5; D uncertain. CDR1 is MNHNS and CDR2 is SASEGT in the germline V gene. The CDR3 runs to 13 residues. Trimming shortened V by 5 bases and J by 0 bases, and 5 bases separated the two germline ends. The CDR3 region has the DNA TGTGCCAGCAGTACATATAGCAATCAGCCCCAGCATTTT. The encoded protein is CASSTYSNQPQHF.

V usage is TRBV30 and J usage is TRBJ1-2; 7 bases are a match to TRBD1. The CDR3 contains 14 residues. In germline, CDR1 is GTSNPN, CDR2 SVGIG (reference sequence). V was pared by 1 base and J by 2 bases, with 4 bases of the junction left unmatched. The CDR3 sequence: CAWSGRGRNYGYTF. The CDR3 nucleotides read TGTGCCTGGAGTGGGAGGGGGCGGAACTATGGCTACACCTTC.

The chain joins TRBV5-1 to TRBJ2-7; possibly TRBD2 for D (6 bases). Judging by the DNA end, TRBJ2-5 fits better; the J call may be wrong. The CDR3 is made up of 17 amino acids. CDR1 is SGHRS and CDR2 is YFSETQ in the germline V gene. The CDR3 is CASRLMLASVGLETQYF. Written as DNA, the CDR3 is TGCGCCAGCAGGCTAATGCTCGCTAGCGTAGGATTGGAGACCCAGTACTTC.

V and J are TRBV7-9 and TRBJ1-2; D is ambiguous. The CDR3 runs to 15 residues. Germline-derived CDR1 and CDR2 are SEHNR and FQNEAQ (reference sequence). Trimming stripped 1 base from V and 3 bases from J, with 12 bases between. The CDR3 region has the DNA TGTGCCAGCAGCTTAGGAACAGCCCCCTACTATGGCTACACCTTC. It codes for CASSLGTAPYYGYTF.

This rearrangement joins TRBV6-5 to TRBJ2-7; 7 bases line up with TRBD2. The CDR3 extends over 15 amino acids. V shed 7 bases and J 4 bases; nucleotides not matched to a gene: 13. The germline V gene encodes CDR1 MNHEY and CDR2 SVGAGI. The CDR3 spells CASTGLGTPRYEQYF. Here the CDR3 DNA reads TGTGCCAGCACCGGACTAGGAACCCCACGATACGAGCAGTACTTC.

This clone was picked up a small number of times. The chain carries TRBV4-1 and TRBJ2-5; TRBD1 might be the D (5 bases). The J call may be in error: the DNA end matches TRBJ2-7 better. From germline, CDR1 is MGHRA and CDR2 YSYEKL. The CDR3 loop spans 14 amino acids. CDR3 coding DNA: TGCGCCAGCAGCCAATTGGGGCCCCTCTACGAGCAGTACTTC. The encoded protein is CASSQLGPLYEQYF.

The DNA for the CDR3 is TGCGCCAGCAGTGAAAGGCGGATCAACTATGGCTACACCTTC. It is translated as CASSERRINYGYTF. The chain links TRBV10-2 to TRBJ1-2; D gene uncertain. CDR3 length: 14 amino acids. V was trimmed by 3 bases and J by 2 bases, leaving 10 bases between them. From germline, CDR1 is WSHSY and CDR2 SAAADI.

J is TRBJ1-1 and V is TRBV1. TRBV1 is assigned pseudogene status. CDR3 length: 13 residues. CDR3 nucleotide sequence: TGCACCAGCAGCCACGTACTTTACACTGAAGCTTTCTTT. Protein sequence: CTSSHVLYTEAFF.

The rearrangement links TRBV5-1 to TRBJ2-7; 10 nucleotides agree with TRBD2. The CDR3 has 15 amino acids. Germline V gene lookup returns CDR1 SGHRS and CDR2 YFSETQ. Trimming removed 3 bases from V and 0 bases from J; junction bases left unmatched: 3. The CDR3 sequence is CASSSGLANSYEQYF. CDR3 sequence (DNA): TGCGCCAGCAGCTCGGGACTAGCGAACTCCTACGAGCAGTACTTC.

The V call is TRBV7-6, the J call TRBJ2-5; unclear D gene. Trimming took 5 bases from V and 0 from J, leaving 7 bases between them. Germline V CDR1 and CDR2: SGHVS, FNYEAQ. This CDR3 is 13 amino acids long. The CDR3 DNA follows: TGTGCCAGCAGCCCTCTGTACCAAGAGACCCAGTACTTC. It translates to CASSPLYQETQYF.

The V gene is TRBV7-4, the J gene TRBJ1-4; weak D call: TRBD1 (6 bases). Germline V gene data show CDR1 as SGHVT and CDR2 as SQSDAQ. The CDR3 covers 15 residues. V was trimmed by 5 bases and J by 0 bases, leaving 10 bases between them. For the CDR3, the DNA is TGTGCCAGCAGCCCTTGGACAGCAACTAATGAAAAACTGTTTTTT. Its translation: CASSPWTATNEKLFF.

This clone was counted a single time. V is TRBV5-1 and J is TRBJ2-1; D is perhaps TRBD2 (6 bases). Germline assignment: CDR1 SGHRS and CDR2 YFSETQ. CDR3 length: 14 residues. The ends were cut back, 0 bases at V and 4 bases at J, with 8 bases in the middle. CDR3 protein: CASSLGEEYNEQFF. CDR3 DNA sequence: TGCGCCAGCAGCTTGGGGGAGGAGTACAATGAGCAGTTCTTC.

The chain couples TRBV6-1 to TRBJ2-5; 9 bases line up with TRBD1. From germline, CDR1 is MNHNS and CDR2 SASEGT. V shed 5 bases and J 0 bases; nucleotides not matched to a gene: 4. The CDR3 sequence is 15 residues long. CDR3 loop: CASSSRDRDQETQYF. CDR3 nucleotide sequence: TGTGCCAGCAGTTCCCGGGACAGGGACCAAGAGACCCAGTACTTC.

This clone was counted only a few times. The CDR3 coding sequence is TGTGCCAGCAGCTTAGGAACAGTCTCCTACAATGAGCAGTTCTTC. Translation gives CASSLGTVSYNEQFF. The chain has TRBV7-3 and TRBJ2-1, with no clear D. The V end lost 2 bases, the J end lost 0 bases, and 8 bases lay between the germline ends. This CDR3 is built from 15 residues. Germline V CDR1 and CDR2: SGHTA, FQGTGA.

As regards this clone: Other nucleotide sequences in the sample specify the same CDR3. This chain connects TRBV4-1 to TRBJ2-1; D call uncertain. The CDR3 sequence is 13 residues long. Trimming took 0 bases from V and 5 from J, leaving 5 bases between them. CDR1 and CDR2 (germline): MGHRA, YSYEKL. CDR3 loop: CASSQDPDNEQFF. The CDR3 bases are TGCGCCAGCAGCCAAGATCCAGACAATGAGCAGTTCTTC.

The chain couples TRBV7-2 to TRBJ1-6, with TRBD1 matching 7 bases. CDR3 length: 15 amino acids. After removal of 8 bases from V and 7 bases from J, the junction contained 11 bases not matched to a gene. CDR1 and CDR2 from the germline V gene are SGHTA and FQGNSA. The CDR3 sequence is CASGSQGTANSPLHF. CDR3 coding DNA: TGTGCCAGCGGATCTCAAGGGACAGCAAATTCACCCCTCCACTTT.

This chain's CDR3 is CASSFGLAGNEQYF. The CDR3 DNA is TGTGCCAGCAGTTTTGGCCTAGCGGGAAACGAGCAGTACTTC. This rearrangement joins TRBV28 to TRBJ2-7, with 9 bases fitting TRBD2. V was clipped by 3 bases and J by 5 bases; unmatched bases: 5. The CDR3 length is 14 residues. Germline loops: CDR1 MDHEN, CDR2 SYDVKM.

This CDR3 is CAISGTGGGYTF. For the CDR3, the DNA is TGTGCCATCAGCGGGACAGGGGGTGGCTACACCTTC. V and J are TRBV10-3 and TRBJ1-2; 11 bases are shared with TRBD1. Germline V gene data show CDR1 as ENHRY and CDR2 as SYGVKD. V shed 6 bases and J 7 bases; nucleotides not matched to a gene: 1. The CDR3 covers 12 residues.

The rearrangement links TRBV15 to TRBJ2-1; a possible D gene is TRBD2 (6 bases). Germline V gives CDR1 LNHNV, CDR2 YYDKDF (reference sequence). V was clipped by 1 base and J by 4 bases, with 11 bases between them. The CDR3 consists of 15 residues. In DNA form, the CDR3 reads TGTGCCACCAGCAGAGTATCGGGAGTGTACAATGAGCAGTTCTTC. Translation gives CATSRVSGVYNEQFF.

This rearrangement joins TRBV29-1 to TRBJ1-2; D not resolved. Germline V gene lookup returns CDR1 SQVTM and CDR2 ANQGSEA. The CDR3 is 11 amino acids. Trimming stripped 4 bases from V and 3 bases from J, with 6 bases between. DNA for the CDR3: TGCAGCGTTGCCGGGGACTATGGCTACACCTTC. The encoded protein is CSVAGDYGYTF.

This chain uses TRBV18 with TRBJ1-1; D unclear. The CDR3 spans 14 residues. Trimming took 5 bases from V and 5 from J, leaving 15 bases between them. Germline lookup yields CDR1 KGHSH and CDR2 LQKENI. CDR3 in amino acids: CASSATDTGTEAFF. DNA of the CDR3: TGTGCCAGCTCAGCCACCGACACGGGGACTGAAGCTTTCTTT.

The CDR3, as DNA: TGCGCCAGCAGCGCCGGACCGGGGGGCACTGAAGCTTTCTTT. As protein: CASSAGPGGTEAFF. The chain uses TRBV5-1 and TRBJ1-1; D possibly corresponds to TRBD1 (5 bases). V lost 4 bases and J 4 bases, leaving 14 bases between the germline ends. The CDR3 runs 14 residues. Germline V gives CDR1 SGHRS, CDR2 YFSETQ.

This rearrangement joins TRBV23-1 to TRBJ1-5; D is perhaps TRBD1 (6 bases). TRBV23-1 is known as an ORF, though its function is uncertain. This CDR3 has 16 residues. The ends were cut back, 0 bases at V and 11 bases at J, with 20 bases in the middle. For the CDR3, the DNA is TGCGCCAGCAGTCAATCTATTTCAGGGGACCTACTGTCCCAGCATTTT. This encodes CASSQSISGDLLSQHF.

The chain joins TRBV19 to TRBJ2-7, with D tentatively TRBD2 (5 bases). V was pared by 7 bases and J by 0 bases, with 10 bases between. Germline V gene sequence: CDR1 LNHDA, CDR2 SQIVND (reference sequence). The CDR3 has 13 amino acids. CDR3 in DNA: TGTGCCAGTACTAAAGGGAGCTCCTACGAGCAGTACTTC. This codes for CASTKGSSYEQYF.

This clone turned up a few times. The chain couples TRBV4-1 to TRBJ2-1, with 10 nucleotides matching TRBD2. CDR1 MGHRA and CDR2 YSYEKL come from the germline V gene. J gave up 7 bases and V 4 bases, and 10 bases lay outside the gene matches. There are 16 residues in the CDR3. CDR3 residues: CASSRQAGGPRNEQFF. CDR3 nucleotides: TGCGCCAGCAGCCGTCAAGCGGGAGGGCCGAGGAATGAGCAGTTCTTC.

The CDR3 coding sequence is TGTGCCAGCAGCTTAACCGGGTGGACTAGAGCGGAGACCCAGTACTTC. Translating it yields CASSLTGWTRAETQYF. The rearrangement uses TRBV7-2 and TRBJ2-5; 7 bases are shared with TRBD2. The germline V gene encodes CDR1 SGHTA and CDR2 FQGNSA. The CDR3 has 16 amino acids. V was pared by 2 bases and J by 5 bases, with 11 bases of the junction left unmatched.